The table lists the clone carrying this T cell receptor (beta chain) with a few counts. Its antigen is unknown. The source of the sample is a study of cytomegalovirus exposure and HLA in healthy donors. Study at large: Unique TCRs from HLA-typed donors, around 79 million of them, were held in an early data release. In terms of ancestry, the Caucasian-associated cluster contained roughly four fifths of the approximately 400 genotyped donors. Notes on the study in general: Further analysis was carried out later, and it showed several of the most significant clusters appearing linked to common viral pathogens.

The V and J ends lost 3 bases and 0 bases respectively, with 11 bases between them. From germline, CDR1 is MNHEY and CDR2 SMNVEV (reference sequence). The CDR3 extends over 15 amino acids. PCR amplification relied on 60 Vbeta primers (plus 13 Jbeta primers). Methods used by the authors: A later analysis tallied 80 million to 100 million unique TCR beta chains, about 12 million of them shared. TCRdb keeps only in-frame clones here, not all; method: immunoSEQ multiplex PCR. V and J calls and clone size are as listed in that table; D and trimming were resolved from the DNA. This table holds 90,000 to 120,000 clones, around 60% found once.

Sequenced input: PBMCs. This receptor was taken from a man aged 25-45 years in good health and CMV-seropositive. The chain recombines TRBV27 with TRBJ1-2, with a tentative D call TRBD1 (6 bases). The CDR3 protein is CASSLTGHTNYGYTF. The CDR3 DNA is TGTGCCAGCAGTTTGACAGGCCATACTAACTATGGCTACACCTTC.